Given below is one T cell receptor (beta chain) in context. This specimen belongs to a study of identical twins. With no exceptions, donors were healthy Caucasians. TCRdb redid the calling of the 5' RACE reads with MiXCR, one entry per CDR3 protein. The table records roughly 1,500,000 distinct CDR3 sequences, about 32% of them present only once. What was sequenced was cord blood. This sequence was found in a newborn girl in good health.

This CDR3 reads CASSASGLSYEQYF. As DNA, the CDR3 is TGCGCCAGCAGCGCATCGGGCCTCTCCTACGAGCAGTACTTC. The chain links TRBV5-1 to TRBJ2-5; no definite D call. Matching the DNA end better, TRBJ2-7 makes the J call doubtful. CDR1 and CDR2 (germline): SGHRS, YFSETQ. This CDR3 region has 14 residues.